The rows below give T cell receptor beta chains drawn from one sample of a study of PD-1 blockade in mismatch repair-deficient tumors. Clones were sequenced by immunoSEQ multiplex PCR, and TCRdb holds only the in-frame ones, with some missing. The sample contains tens of thousands of clones, around four fifths of which appear only once. The sequences come from peripheral blood, collected 4 weeks after starting pembrolizumab. These receptors were taken from an adult with mismatch repair-deficient cancer. Both conserved end residues are part of each CDR3. Each record gives: V gene, clone size, J gene, D gene, CDR3 DNA, CDR3 protein. D genes are given only for firm matches. Clone size appears in some rows only: once, few, many, or a class for an expanded clone.

TRBV21-1	.	TRBJ2-7	.	TGTGCCAGCACGGCTAGCGGGAGGTTCGAGCAGTACTTC	CASTASGRFEQYF
TRBV19	.	TRBJ1-3	TRBD1	TGTGCCAGTTCGGGACAGGGTGGACCCGGAAACACCATATATTTT	CASSGQGGPGNTIYF
TRBV7-3	.	TRBJ2-2	.	TGTGCCAGCAGCTCCGCGAACACCGGGGAGCTGTTTTTT	CASSSANTGELFF
TRBV5-1	.	TRBJ2-2	.	TGCGCCAGCAGCTTGGCCGTCGGGACGGAAAACACCGGGGAGCTGTTTTTT	CASSLAVGTENTGELFF
TRBV4-1	.	TRBJ2-1	TRBD2	TGCGCCAGCAGCTATAGCGGGGGGACTCTGTACAATGAGCAGTTCTTC	CASSYSGGTLYNEQFF
TRBV4-3	.	TRBJ1-2	.	TGCGCCAGCAGCCAGGGGGGGCTCCTCTCCTATGGCTACACCTTC	CASSQGGLLSYGYTF
TRBV4-1	.	TRBJ1-2	.	TGCGCCAGCAGCCCGAGCGGACCGGAGAGGTTCTATGGCTACACCTTC	CASSPSGPERFYGYTF
TRBV7-9	.	TRBJ2-1	TRBD2	TGTGCCAGCAGCTTCGGACTAGTGGCGCAGTTCTTC	CASSFGLVAQFF
TRBV5-8	once	TRBJ1-2	.	TGTGCCAGCAGCTTGGAAAGGGAGCGCTACACCTTC	CASSLERERYTF
TRBV5-5	.	TRBJ2-7	.	TGTGCCAGCAGCTTGGGACGGGAAAGCTACGAGCAGTACTTC	CASSLGRESYEQYF
TRBV10-2	.	TRBJ2-7	TRBD2	TGCGCCAGCAAGGCTGGGACTAGCGGCTACGAGCAGTACTTC	CASKAGTSGYEQYF
TRBV5-1	.	TRBJ2-1	.	TGCGCCAGCAGCTTGGAACTGGGGTCCACCTACAATGAGCAGTTCTTC	CASSLELGSTYNEQFF
TRBV7-3	few	TRBJ2-7	TRBD1	TGTGCCAGCAGCCCGGGGACAGAAGCCTACGAGCAGTACTTC	CASSPGTEAYEQYF
TRBV9	.	TRBJ2-3	.	TGTGCCAGCAGCGTAGGTTTAGCGGGCACAGATACGCAGTATTTT	CASSVGLAGTDTQYF
TRBV29-1	.	TRBJ2-3	TRBD2	TGCAGCGTTGAATATAGCGGGAACGCAGATACGCAGTATTTT	CSVEYSGNADTQYF
TRBV5-1	few	TRBJ2-2	.	TGCGCCAGCAGCACAGGAACGAACACCGGGGAGCTGTTTTTT	CASSTGTNTGELFF
TRBV19	.	TRBJ2-6	.	TGTGCCAGTAGTAGCCCGGGTTTCTGGGGCTCTGGGGCCAACGTCCTGACTTTC	CASSSPGFWGSGANVLTF
TRBV6-6	once	TRBJ1-1	.	TGTGCCAGCGCGGCAGGGCGACGGTCTGAAGCTTTCTTT	CASAAGRRSEAFF
TRBV6-5	.	TRBJ1-1	.	TGTGCCAGCAGTTCCCCAGGGATGTCCCTTCACGAAGCTTTCTTT	CASSSPGMSLHEAFF
TRBV4-1	.	TRBJ2-2	.	TGCGCCAGCAGTAGGACTATAAACACCGGGGAGCTGTTTTTT	CASSRTINTGELFF
TRBV4-3	.	TRBJ2-1	.	TGCGCCAGCAGCCCCGGGCGGGAACTCGGAATCAATGAGCAGTTCTTC	CASSPGRELGINEQFF
TRBV6-5	.	TRBJ1-5	.	TGTGCCAGCAGCCCCCGGGGCGACCAGCCCCAGCATTTT	CASSPRGDQPQHF
TRBV7-9	.	TRBJ2-3	TRBD2	TGTGCCAGCAGCTCCCGGGCTAGCGGGAGTGTAGATACGCAGTATTTT	CASSSRASGSVDTQYF
TRBV30	.	TRBJ1-2	TRBD1	TGTGCCTGGAGTGCGGCCGGGACAGGGCCCTATGGCTACACCTTC	CAWSAAGTGPYGYTF
TRBV6-5	.	TRBJ1-1	TRBD1	TGTGCCAGCAGTCCACAGGGGGAGGGGAACACTGAAGCTTTCTTT	CASSPQGEGNTEAFF
TRBV7-8	.	TRBJ2-7	.	TGTGCCAGCAGCTTAGCTTCTTTCCCTTACGAGCAGTACTTC	CASSLASFPYEQYF
TRBV5-5	.	TRBJ2-1	TRBD2	TGTGCCAGCAGCTTGGGGGCGGGAGCTAACAATGAGCAGTTCTTC	CASSLGAGANNEQFF
TRBV29-1	.	TRBJ1-4	.	TGCAGCGGGGCTAAAACTAATGAAAAACTGTTTTTT	CSGAKTNEKLFF
TRBV5-6	.	TRBJ1-1	.	TGTGCCAGCAGCTTGCTAGGATTGAACACTGAAGCTTTCTTT	CASSLLGLNTEAFF
TRBV19	.	TRBJ2-2	.	TGTGCCAGTAGTTGGCAGGGTCGGGACGGGGAGCTGTTTTTT	CASSWQGRDGELFF
TRBV28	.	TRBJ1-2	.	TGTGCCAGCAGTTCCGACAGTGCCAGCTATGGCTACACCTTC	CASSSDSASYGYTF
TRBV7-6	.	TRBJ2-7	.	TGTGCCAGCAGCTTAGGGCATGACTACGAGCAGTACTTC	CASSLGHDYEQYF
TRBV10-2	.	TRBJ2-3	TRBD2	TGCGCCAGCAGTGAGTCGGCTAGCGGGAATCCGGATACGCAGTATTTT	CASSESASGNPDTQYF
TRBV7-2	.	TRBJ1-4	TRBD1	TGTGCCAGCAGCTTAGTGCCGGCAGGGGGCAATAATGAAAAACTGTTTTTT	CASSLVPAGGNNEKLFF
TRBV4-1	.	TRBJ1-4	.	TGCGCCAGCAGCCAAATAGCGACCAATGAAAAACTGTTTTTT	CASSQIATNEKLFF
TRBV5-8	.	TRBJ2-5	.	TGTGCCAGCAGCCTCCAGGGCCAAGAGACCCAGTACTTC	CASSLQGQETQYF
TRBV29-1	.	TRBJ2-3	TRBD2	TGCAGCGTTGAAGGGGGGACGGAAAGCGGGGGAGTAGATACGCAGTATTTT	CSVEGGTESGGVDTQYF
TRBV19	.	TRBJ2-7	.	TGTGCCAGTAGTAAGGGCGGAACTTACTCCTACGAGCAGTACTTC	CASSKGGTYSYEQYF
TRBV4-1	few	TRBJ2-5	.	TGCGCCAGCAGCCAAGGGAAAGGAGGGGAGACCCAGTACTTC	CASSQGKGGETQYF
TRBV4-2	.	TRBJ2-1	.	TGTGCCAGCAGCCTCTACCTCACAGGTGGAGAGTACAATGAGCAGTTCTTC	CASSLYLTGGEYNEQFF
TRBV6-6	.	TRBJ2-3	.	TGTGCCAGCAGTTACCTCCGCACAGATACGCAGTATTTT	CASSYLRTDTQYF
TRBV12-5	.	TRBJ1-1	.	TGTGCTAGTGGCCCCGGACGGTTGAACACTGAAGCTTTCTTT	CASGPGRLNTEAFF
TRBV28	.	TRBJ1-5	TRBD1	TGTGCCACCCTAACAGGGGGCAATCAGCCCCAGCATTTT	CATLTGGNQPQHF
TRBV30	.	TRBJ2-2	.	TGTGCCGGGAGGGGGGCCTCGAACACCGGGGAGCTGTTTTTT	CAGRGASNTGELFF
TRBV6-6	.	TRBJ2-7	.	TGTGCCAGCAGTTACTCTTCGGCAAGAAGCGAGCAGTACTTC	CASSYSSARSEQYF
TRBV6-5	.	TRBJ2-2	TRBD2	TGTGCCAGTCGCAGCGGGATTGTCGGGGAGCTGTTTTTT	CASRSGIVGELFF